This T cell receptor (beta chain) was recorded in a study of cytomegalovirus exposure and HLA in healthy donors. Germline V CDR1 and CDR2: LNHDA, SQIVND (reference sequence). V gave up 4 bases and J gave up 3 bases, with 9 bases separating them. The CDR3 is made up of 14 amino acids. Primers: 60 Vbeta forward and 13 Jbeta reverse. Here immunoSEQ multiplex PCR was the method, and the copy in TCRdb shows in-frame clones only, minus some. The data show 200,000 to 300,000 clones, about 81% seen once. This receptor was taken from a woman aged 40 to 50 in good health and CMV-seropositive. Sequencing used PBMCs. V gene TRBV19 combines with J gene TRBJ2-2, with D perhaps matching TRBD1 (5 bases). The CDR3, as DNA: TGTGCCAGTAGTAGACCACAGGACACCGGGGAGCTGTTTTTT. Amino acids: CASSRPQDTGELFF.